Sequencing of this T cell receptor beta chain was carried out in a study of radiotherapy plus CTLA-4 blockade in lung cancer. For the study at large: Overall, around 19% of patients showed an objective response, while 25% to 40% attained disease control. Regarding the study as a whole: The study found tumor-derived TCR clones expanded in blood after radiotherapy plus ipilimumab. How blood T cell clones changed early, along with interferon-beta, reportedly forecast response best.

CDR1 SGHTA and CDR2 FQGNSA come from the germline V gene. CDR3 length: 15 amino acids. V was pared by 3 bases and J by 7 bases, with 16 bases between. Regarding this clone: The target antigen is unknown.

The assay was immunoSEQ multiplex PCR, and TCRdb's table has in-frame clones only and misses some. The repertoire includes about 43,000 clones, about 67% of them detected once, and around a quarter sits in the top ten. V is TRBV7-2 and J is TRBJ2-1; D is possibly TRBD1 (5 bases). Specimen: peripheral blood, collected from a patient treated with radiotherapy plus ipilimumab. This receptor was identified in a human donor with non-small cell lung cancer who had a partial response to radiotherapy plus ipilimumab. The CDR3 reads CASSFSWQGRNEQFF. CDR3 DNA sequence: TGTGCCAGCAGCTTTTCGTGGCAGGGTCGAAATGAGCAGTTCTTC.